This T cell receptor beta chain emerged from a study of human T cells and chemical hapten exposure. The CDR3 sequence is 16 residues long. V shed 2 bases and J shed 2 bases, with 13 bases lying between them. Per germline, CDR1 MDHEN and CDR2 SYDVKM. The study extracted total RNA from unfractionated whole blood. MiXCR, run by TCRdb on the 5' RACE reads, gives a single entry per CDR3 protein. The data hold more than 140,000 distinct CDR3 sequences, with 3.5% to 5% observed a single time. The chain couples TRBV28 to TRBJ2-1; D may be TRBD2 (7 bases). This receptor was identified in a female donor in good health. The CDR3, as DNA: TGTGCCAGCAGTTTACTTCGGGGGGCCCCCTACAATGAGCAGTTCTTC. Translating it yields CASSLLRGAPYNEQFF.